These 23 T cell receptor beta chains were sequenced from one sample in a study of T-cell memory formation after mild COVID-19. A single record per CDR3 protein comes from TCRdb applying MiXCR to the 5' RACE reads. This repertoire shows 450,000 to 700,000 distinct CDR3 sequences, more than 15% found once; its top ten account for 12%. Specimen: PBMCs or a T cell subset sorted from them (not recorded which). The receptors were gathered from an adult woman who had mild COVID-19 (a few samples of this study predate the infection). Cell type and time point are not known.

This clonotype appeared a few times. The chain carries TRBV2 and TRBJ2-7; 8 nucleotides align to TRBD2. The germline CDR1 and CDR2 sequences are SNHLY and FYNNEI. This CDR3 contains 15 residues. The V and J ends lost 3 bases and 4 bases, in that order; junction bases with no gene match: 8. The CDR3 region is CASSELGREGYEQYF. The DNA of the CDR3 is TGTGCCAGCAGTGAGCTGGGCCGGGAGGGATACGAGCAGTACTTC.

This clonotype was found many times. V gene TRBV20-1 combines with J gene TRBJ2-3; weak D call: TRBD2 (6 bases). Deletions cut 5 bases from V and 2 bases from J, with 29 bases between. Germline V gene sequence: CDR1 DFQATT, CDR2 SNEGSKA (reference sequence). This CDR3 has 19 amino acids. The CDR3: CSACWDSAPLGVPTDTQYF. CDR3 DNA sequence: TGCAGTGCTTGTTGGGACTCAGCTCCACTAGGGGTGCCCACAGATACGCAGTATTTT.

The table lists this clonotype with a few counts. The chain employs TRBV29-1 and TRBJ2-1; 7 positions agree with TRBD1. V was pared by 0 bases and J by 8 bases, with 10 bases of the junction left unmatched. Germline V gives CDR1 SQVTM, CDR2 ANQGSEA. The CDR3 contains 15 residues. In DNA, the CDR3 is TGCAGCGTTGAAGATGGATTTGGGACAGCCGATGAGCAGTTCTTC. This codes for CSVEDGFGTADEQFF.

This clonotype was observed a few times. The chain is built from TRBV5-5 and TRBJ1-4; D unresolved. The germline gives CDR1 SGHKS, CDR2 YYEKEE (reference sequence). V lost 0 bases, J lost 8 bases, and 5 bases lay in between. This CDR3 has 12 residues. DNA of the CDR3: TGTGCCAGCAGCTTGGAGTTAGAAAAACTGTTTTTT. Its translation: CASSLELEKLFF.

This chain links TRBV29-1 with TRBJ2-7; the match to TRBD1 covers 8 bases. Germline CDR1 is SQVTM and CDR2 is ANQGSEA. The CDR3 has 14 residues. Trimming removed 6 bases from V and 5 bases from J; junction bases left unmatched: 12. CDR3: CSVGAGQGVDEQYF. The CDR3 DNA follows: TGCAGCGTCGGTGCCGGACAGGGTGTAGACGAGCAGTACTTC.

This clonotype was recorded a few times. V is TRBV7-9 and J is TRBJ2-2, with a possible D match to TRBD2 (6 bases). This CDR3 is 14 amino acids long. Germline CDR1 reads SEHNR; CDR2 reads FQNEAQ (reference sequence). Trimming took off 3 bases at V and 6 bases at J, with 11 bases between the two ends. CDR3 in DNA: TGTGCCAGCAGCTTCGGGGAGGCGTCCGGGGAGCTGTTTTTT. This codes for CASSFGEASGELFF.

The chain combines TRBV4-1 with TRBJ2-1, with D unclear. Trimming removed 1 base from V and 5 bases from J, with 9 bases in between. Germline V gives CDR1 MGHRA, CDR2 YSYEKL. The length of the CDR3 is 14 residues. The CDR3 sequence: CASSQAAGDNEQFF. The CDR3 DNA sequence: TGCGCCAGCAGCCAAGCAGCTGGGGACAATGAGCAGTTCTTC.

This chain links TRBV27 with TRBJ1-5; D is undetermined. The germline CDR1 and CDR2 sequences are MNHEY and SMNVEV (reference sequence). The CDR3 runs to 15 residues. The V end lost 7 bases, the J end lost 2 bases, and 15 bases lay between the germline ends. The CDR3 DNA is TGTGCCAGCAAGAAAGACACCCTCGGCAATCAGCCCCAGCATTTT. It specifies CASKKDTLGNQPQHF.

The chain recombines TRBV10-3 with TRBJ2-7, with TRBD2 identical over 7 bases. The germline V gene has CDR1 ENHRY and CDR2 SYGVKD. The CDR3 is 16 residues long. Trimming removed 0 bases from V and 3 bases from J; junction bases left unmatched: 8. The CDR3 coding sequence is TGTGCCATCAGTGAGTCGATTCTCGGGACTAACTACGAGCAGTACTTC. Translation gives CAISESILGTNYEQYF.

The chain couples TRBV29-1 to TRBJ2-2, with 8 bases aligning to TRBD1. This CDR3 is 16 amino acids long. J was trimmed by 5 bases and V by 1 base; bases with no gene match: 9. Per the germline V gene, CDR1 is SQVTM and CDR2 is ANQGSEA. The CDR3 nucleotides read TGCAGCGTTGAAGGAGTGGAGACAGGGGTGACCGGGGAGCTGTTTTTT. Translating it yields CSVEGVETGVTGELFF.

The chain uses TRBV3-1 and TRBJ2-2; D is undetermined. Germline V gene sequence: CDR1 LGHDT, CDR2 YNNKEL (reference sequence). This CDR3 comprises 14 residues. The V and J ends lost 2 bases and 2 bases respectively, with 6 bases between them. The CDR3: CASSQQSNTGELFF. CDR3 nucleotides: TGTGCCAGCAGCCAACAGTCTAACACCGGGGAGCTGTTTTTT.

There are a few counts of this clonotype. This rearrangement joins TRBV5-1 to TRBJ1-1; TRBD1 matches 12 bases. CDR1 is SGHRS and CDR2 is YFSETQ in the germline V gene. The CDR3 has 17 amino acids. The ends lost 5 bases at V and 2 bases at J; junction bases unmatched: 10. CDR3 nucleotide sequence: TGCGCCAGCAGTTACGCCGGGACAGGGGGCCTAAACACTGAAGCTTTCTTT. Amino acids: CASSYAGTGGLNTEAFF.

The chain recombines TRBV20-1 with TRBJ2-3; 9 nucleotides align to TRBD1. The CDR3 sequence is 16 residues long. Looked up from germline, CDR1 is DFQATT and CDR2 is SNEGSKA (reference sequence). J gave up 5 bases and V 1 base, and 10 bases lay outside the gene matches. The CDR3 here is CSARVARTGAGDTQYF. In DNA, the CDR3 is TGCAGTGCTAGAGTGGCGAGGACAGGGGCGGGAGATACGCAGTATTTT.

This clonotype has a handful of counts. The J gene is TRBJ2-3, the V gene TRBV5-1; 12 bases agree with TRBD1. Germline assignment: CDR1 SGHRS and CDR2 YFSETQ. The CDR3 loop spans 15 amino acids. J was trimmed by 6 bases and V by 6 bases; bases with no gene match: 8. This chain's CDR3 is CASTPGQGARDTQYF. Here the CDR3 DNA reads TGCGCCAGCACCCCGGGACAGGGGGCAAGGGATACGCAGTATTTT.

The chain employs TRBV29-1 and TRBJ2-6; D remains unclear. With 4 bases removed from V and 2 bases from J, the gap between germline ends came to 9 bases. From germline, CDR1 is SQVTM and CDR2 ANQGSEA. The CDR3 runs to 14 residues. As DNA, the CDR3 is TGCAGCGTTGCGTTGGGCGCTGGGGCCAACGTCCTGACTTTC. It specifies CSVALGAGANVLTF.

The rearrangement joins TRBV24-1 to TRBJ1-1, with TRBD1 matching 7 bases. The V segment lost 7 bases and the J segment 0 bases; nucleotides outside the gene matches: 7. The CDR3 is made up of 15 amino acids. CDR1 and CDR2 from the germline V gene are KGHDR and SFDVKD. The CDR3 nucleotides are TGTGCCACCAGGAGGACAGGAGAGGTGAACACTGAAGCTTTCTTT. This sequence encodes CATRRTGEVNTEAFF.

In its sample, this clonotype was seen many times. This chain joins TRBV25-1 and TRBJ2-1; 11 bases line up with TRBD2. This CDR3 region has 20 residues. CDR1 is MGHDK, CDR2 SYGVNS, per germline. V shed 2 bases, J shed 0 bases, and the junction held 12 bases outside the gene matches. CDR3 in DNA: TGTGCCAGCAGTGAAACCGGAGGACTAGCGGGTAAGAGCTCCTACAATGAGCAGTTCTTC. Protein: CASSETGGLAGKSSYNEQFF.

The gene calls are TRBV10-3 and TRBJ2-6; no clear D gene. From germline, CDR1 is ENHRY and CDR2 SYGVKD. Trimming cost V 1 base and J 2 bases, with 12 bases left between them. The CDR3 spans 17 residues. The CDR3 region is CAISEFQESPGANVLTF. CDR3 DNA: TGTGCCATCAGTGAGTTTCAAGAAAGCCCTGGGGCCAACGTCCTGACTTTC.

The chain combines TRBV7-2 with TRBJ2-7; D may be TRBD2 (5 bases). CDR3 size: 14 residues. The germline CDR1 and CDR2 sequences are SGHTA and FQGNSA. V was cut by 4 bases and J by 0 bases, with 10 bases left in between. The CDR3 sequence: CASSSVEVSYEQYF. In nucleotides, the CDR3 is TGTGCCAGCAGCTCGGTGGAGGTCTCCTACGAGCAGTACTTC.

This clonotype showed up many times. This chain connects TRBV27 to TRBJ2-7; 13 nucleotides align to TRBD2. The germline CDR1 and CDR2 sequences are MNHEY and SMNVEV (reference sequence). This CDR3 has 15 residues. Germline trimming cut 4 bases from V and 4 bases from J; bases unmatched to any gene: 4. The DNA for the CDR3 is TGTGCCAGCAGTTCAGGACTAGCGGGAGCGTACGAGCAGTACTTC. It translates to CASSSGLAGAYEQYF.

The chain recombines TRBV6-2 or TRBV6-3 with TRBJ1-6, with a tentative D call TRBD1 (5 bases). V dropped 2 bases and J dropped 9 bases, with 11 bases sitting between them. The CDR3 sequence is 14 residues long. Germline V lookup: CDR1 MNHEY, CDR2 SVGEGT. CDR3 sequence (DNA): TGTGCCAGCAGTTACGCGGCAGGGCGTTCACCCCTCCACTTT. Translated, it gives CASSYAAGRSPLHF.

This clonotype was counted at least ten times. This rearrangement joins TRBV20-1 to TRBJ1-1; tentative D call: TRBD1 (6 bases). V lost 0 bases to trimming and J lost 7 bases, with 9 bases between them. Germline assignment: CDR1 DFQATT and CDR2 SNEGSKA (reference sequence). The CDR3 length is 12 residues. CDR3 loop: CSAREDRHEAFF. CDR3 coding DNA: TGCAGTGCTAGAGAGGACAGACATGAAGCTTTCTTT.

The rearrangement uses TRBV14 and TRBJ1-2; D ambiguous. Germline CDR1 and CDR2: SGHDN and FVKESK. The CDR3 is made up of 15 amino acids. Trimming stripped 1 base from V and 3 bases from J, with 12 bases between. This chain's CDR3 is CASSQVETDDYGYTF. The CDR3 nucleotides are TGTGCCAGCAGCCAAGTCGAGACGGATGACTATGGCTACACCTTC.